This TCR beta chain was recorded in a study of shared clonotypes between healthy human individuals. Turning to the study itself: Used for every donor were three CD4 naive, three CD4 memory, two CD8 naive and one CD8 memory plate. General study points: Among a handful of donors, roughly 5.4% of naive CD4 clonotypes were found in common. In contrast to clonotypes shared by all four donors, non-shared clonotypes had lower generation probabilities.

Germline V lookup: CDR1 SGHTA, CDR2 FQGNSA. This CDR3 contains 18 residues. Trimming shortened V by 5 bases and J by 2 bases, and 23 bases separated the two germline ends. Deep level was the assay's run setting. Assay used: immunoSEQ multiplex PCR; TCRdb lists only in-frame clones, some missing. The sample lists about 590,000 clones; roughly 95% were seen once. As defined, naive CD8 cells were CD45RO-negative and positively selected for CCR7, with terminally differentiated effector memory CD45RA+ cells excluded. For this clone: Antigen unknown.

This receptor was identified in a woman aged 30 to 39 in good health. The chain recombines TRBV7-2 with TRBJ2-3; unclear D gene. Sequenced input: naive CD8+ T cells sorted from blood. The CDR3 spells CASSERLEWRRHTDTQYF. In DNA, the CDR3 is TGTGCCAGCAGCGAGCGCCTCGAATGGCGGAGACACACAGATACGCAGTATTTT.